This T cell receptor (beta chain) was captured by sequencing in a study of PD-1 blockade in classical Hodgkin lymphoma. Every single patient, without exception, relapsed after autologous stem cell transplantation, and brentuximab vedotin exposure varied. Best response was recorded as complete response, partial response or progressive disease. This CDR3 contains 14 residues. Germline CDR1 is MRHNA and CDR2 is SNTAGT. Trimming shortened V by 8 bases and J by 1 base, and 15 bases separated the two germline ends. The table came from immunoSEQ multiplex PCR; TCRdb's copy has only in-frame clones and leaves some out. This sample has about 97,000 clones, with roughly 88% found just once.

The sample in question was peripheral blood mononuclear cells (PBMCs), obtained at baseline. The chain carries TRBV6-4 and TRBJ2-7; D is unclear. This TCR was sampled from a human donor with classical Hodgkin lymphoma. The DNA for the CDR3 is TGTGCCAGCGCTCGGAGTAAGGGTTCCTACGAGCAGTACTTC. Translated: CASARSKGSYEQYF.